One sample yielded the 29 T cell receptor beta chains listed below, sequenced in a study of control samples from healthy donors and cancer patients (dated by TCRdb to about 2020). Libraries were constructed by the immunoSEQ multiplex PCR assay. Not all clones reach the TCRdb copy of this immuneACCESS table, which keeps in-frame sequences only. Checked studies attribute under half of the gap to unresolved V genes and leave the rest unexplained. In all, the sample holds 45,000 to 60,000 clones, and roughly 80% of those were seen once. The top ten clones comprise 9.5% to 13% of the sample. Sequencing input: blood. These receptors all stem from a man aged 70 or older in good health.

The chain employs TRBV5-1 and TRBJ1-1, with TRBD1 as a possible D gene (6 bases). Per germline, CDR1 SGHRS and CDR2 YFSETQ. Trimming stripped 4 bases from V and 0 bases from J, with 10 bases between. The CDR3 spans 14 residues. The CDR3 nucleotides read TGCGCCAGCAGCGCCACAGGGTTGAACACTGAAGCTTTCTTT. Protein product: CASSATGLNTEAFF.

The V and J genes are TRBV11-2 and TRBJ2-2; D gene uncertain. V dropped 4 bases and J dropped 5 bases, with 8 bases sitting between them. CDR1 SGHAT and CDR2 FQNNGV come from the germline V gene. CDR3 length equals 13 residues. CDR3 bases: TGTGCCAGCAGCTCCTACAGAACCGGGGAGCTGTTTTTT. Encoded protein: CASSSYRTGELFF.

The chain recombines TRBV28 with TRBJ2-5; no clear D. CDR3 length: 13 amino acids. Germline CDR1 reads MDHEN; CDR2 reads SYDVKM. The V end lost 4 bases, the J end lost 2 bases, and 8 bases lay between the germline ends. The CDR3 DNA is TGTGCCAGCAGTTATGGCTATCAAGAGACCCAGTACTTC. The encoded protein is CASSYGYQETQYF.

The CDR3 coding sequence is TGTGCCAGCAGTTACGGTGGCAGAGGTCAGCCCCAGCATTTT. Its translation: CASSYGGRGQPQHF. This chain joins TRBV6-5 and TRBJ1-5; the D is unclear. V was cut by 2 bases and J by 6 bases, with 11 bases left in between. This CDR3 contains 14 residues. Germline CDR1 is MNHEY and CDR2 is SVGAGI.

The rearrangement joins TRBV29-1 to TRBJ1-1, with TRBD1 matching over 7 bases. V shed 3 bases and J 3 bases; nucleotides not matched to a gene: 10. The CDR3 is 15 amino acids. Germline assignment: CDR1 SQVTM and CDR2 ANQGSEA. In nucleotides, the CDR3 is TGCAGCGTTGATAGGTACAGGGGAGGGTACACTGAAGCTTTCTTT. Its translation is CSVDRYRGGYTEAFF.

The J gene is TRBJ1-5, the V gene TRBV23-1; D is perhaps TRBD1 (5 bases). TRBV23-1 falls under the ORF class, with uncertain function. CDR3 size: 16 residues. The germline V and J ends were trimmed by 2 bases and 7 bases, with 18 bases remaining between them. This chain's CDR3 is CASSQPRGQGEQPQHF. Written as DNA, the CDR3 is TGCGCCAGCAGTCAACCAAGAGGGCAGGGCGAACAGCCCCAGCATTTT.

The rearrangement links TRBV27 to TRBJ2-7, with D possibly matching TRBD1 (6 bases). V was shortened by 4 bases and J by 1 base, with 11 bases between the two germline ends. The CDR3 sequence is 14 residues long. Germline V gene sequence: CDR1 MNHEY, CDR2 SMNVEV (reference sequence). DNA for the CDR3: TGTGCCAGCAGTTCGATAGGACAGTCCTACGAGCAGTACTTC. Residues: CASSSIGQSYEQYF.

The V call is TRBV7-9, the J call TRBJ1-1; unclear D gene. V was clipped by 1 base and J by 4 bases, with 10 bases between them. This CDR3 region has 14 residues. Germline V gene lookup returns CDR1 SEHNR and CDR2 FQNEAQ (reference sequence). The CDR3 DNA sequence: TGTGCCAGCAGCTTAGTTGGGGTTGGCACTGAAGCTTTCTTT. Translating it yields CASSLVGVGTEAFF.

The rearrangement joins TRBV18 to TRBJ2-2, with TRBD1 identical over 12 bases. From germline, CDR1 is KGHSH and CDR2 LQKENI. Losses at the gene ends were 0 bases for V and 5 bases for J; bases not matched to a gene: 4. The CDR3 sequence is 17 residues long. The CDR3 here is CASSPPGDRGRTGELFF. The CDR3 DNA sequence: TGTGCCAGCTCACCACCTGGGGACAGGGGGCGTACCGGGGAGCTGTTTTTT.

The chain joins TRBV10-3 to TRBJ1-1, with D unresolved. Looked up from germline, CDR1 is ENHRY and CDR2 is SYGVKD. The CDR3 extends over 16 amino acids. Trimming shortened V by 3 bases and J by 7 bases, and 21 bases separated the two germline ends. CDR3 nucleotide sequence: TGTGCCATCAGTGAAACCTCAACGGAGGTGGGCAGTGAAGCTTTCTTT. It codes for CAISETSTEVGSEAFF.

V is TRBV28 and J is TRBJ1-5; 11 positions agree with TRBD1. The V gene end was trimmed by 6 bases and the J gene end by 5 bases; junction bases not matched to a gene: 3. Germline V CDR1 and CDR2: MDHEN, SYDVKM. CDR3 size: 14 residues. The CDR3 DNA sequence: TGTGCCAGCAGCCGGGACAGGGGGTATCAGCCCCAGCATTTT. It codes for CASSRDRGYQPQHF.

CDR3 nucleotide sequence: TGTGCCAGCAGCTTAGAGTACCCAGGGGGCGAAAGTAACTATGGCTACACCTTC. Encoded protein: CASSLEYPGGESNYGYTF. The chain is built from TRBV11-2 and TRBJ1-2; 8 bases fit TRBD1. This CDR3 comprises 18 residues. Per germline, CDR1 SGHAT and CDR2 FQNNGV. Trimming removed 0 bases from V and 1 base from J; junction bases left unmatched: 10.

Written as DNA, the CDR3 is TGTGCCAGCAGTCTGACTAGCGGGAGTCGTGAGACCCAGTACTTC. As protein: CASSLTSGSRETQYF. The chain links TRBV7-3 to TRBJ2-5; 12 bases agree with TRBD2. The CDR3 has 15 residues. The V segment lost 6 bases and the J segment 5 bases; nucleotides outside the gene matches: 7. Germline lookup yields CDR1 SGHTA and CDR2 FQGTGA. The entire variable domain, with the rest obtained from reference TRBV7-3 and TRBJ2-5, is as follows: GAGVSQTPSNKVTEKGKYVELRCDPISGHTALYWYRQSLGQGPEFLIYFQGTGAADDSGLPNDRFFAVRPEGSVSTLKIQRTERGDSAVYLCASSLTSGSRETQYFGPGTRLLVL.

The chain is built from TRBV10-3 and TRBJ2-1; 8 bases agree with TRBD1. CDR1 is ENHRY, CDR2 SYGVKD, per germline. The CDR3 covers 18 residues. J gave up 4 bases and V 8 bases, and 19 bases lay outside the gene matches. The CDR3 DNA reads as TGTGCCATCGGTGGAGGGCAGGGGGCTGGAAGGGGGTACAATGAGCAGTTCTTC. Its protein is CAIGGGQGAGRGYNEQFF.

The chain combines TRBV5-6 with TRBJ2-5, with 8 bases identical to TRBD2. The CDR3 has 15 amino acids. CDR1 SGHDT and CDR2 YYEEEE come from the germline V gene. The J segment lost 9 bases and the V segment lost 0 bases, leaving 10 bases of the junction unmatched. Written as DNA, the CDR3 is TGTGCCAGCAGCTTGGTAAATAGCGGGAACGGGCCCCAGTACTTC. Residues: CASSLVNSGNGPQYF.

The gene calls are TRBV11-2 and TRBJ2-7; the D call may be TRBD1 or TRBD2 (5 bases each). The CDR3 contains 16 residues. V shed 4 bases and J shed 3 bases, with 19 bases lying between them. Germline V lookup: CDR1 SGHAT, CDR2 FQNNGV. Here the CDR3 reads CASSSGPGLALYEQYF. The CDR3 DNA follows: TGTGCCAGCAGCTCAGGGCCGGGGCTAGCTCTCTACGAGCAGTACTTC.

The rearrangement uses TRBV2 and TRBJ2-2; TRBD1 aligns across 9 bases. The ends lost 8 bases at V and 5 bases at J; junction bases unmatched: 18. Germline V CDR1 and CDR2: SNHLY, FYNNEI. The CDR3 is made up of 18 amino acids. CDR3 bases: TGTGCCAGCCGACCGGGACAGGGTCTAAGAAGGGGGACCGGGGAGCTGTTTTTT. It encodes CASRPGQGLRRGTGELFF.

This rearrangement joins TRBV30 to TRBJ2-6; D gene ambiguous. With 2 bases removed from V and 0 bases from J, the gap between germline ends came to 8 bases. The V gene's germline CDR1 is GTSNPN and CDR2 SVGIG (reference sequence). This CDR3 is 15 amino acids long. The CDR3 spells CAWSRLNSGANVLTF. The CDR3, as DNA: TGTGCCTGGAGTAGACTTAACTCTGGGGCCAACGTCCTGACTTTC.

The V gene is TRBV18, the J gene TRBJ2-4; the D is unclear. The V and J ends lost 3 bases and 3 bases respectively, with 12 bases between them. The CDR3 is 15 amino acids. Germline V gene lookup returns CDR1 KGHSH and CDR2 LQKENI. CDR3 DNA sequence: TGTGCCAGCTCACCGGCTGGGTGGGACAAAAACATTCAGTACTTC. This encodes CASSPAGWDKNIQYF.

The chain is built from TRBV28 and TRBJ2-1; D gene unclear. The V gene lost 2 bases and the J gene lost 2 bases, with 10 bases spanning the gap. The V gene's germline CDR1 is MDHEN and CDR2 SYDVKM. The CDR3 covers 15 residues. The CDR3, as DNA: TGTGCCAGCAGTTTACTAGGGTACACCTACAATGAGCAGTTCTTC. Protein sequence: CASSLLGYTYNEQFF.

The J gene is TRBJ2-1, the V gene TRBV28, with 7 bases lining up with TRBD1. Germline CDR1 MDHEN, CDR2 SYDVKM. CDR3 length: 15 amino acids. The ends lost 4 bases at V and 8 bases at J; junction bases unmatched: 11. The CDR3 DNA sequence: TGTGCCAGCAGTTCACTACAGGGGAGTGGTTATGAGCAGTTCTTC. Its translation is CASSSLQGSGYEQFF.

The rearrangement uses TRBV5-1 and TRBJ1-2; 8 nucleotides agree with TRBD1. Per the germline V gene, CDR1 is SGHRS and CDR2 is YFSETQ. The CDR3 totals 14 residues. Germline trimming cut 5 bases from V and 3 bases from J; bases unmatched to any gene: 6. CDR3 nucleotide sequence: TGCGCCAGCAGACATCAGGGACAGGACTATGGCTACACCTTC. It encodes CASRHQGQDYGYTF.

In DNA, the CDR3 is TGCGCCAGCAGCTTGGGGGGCCCCGGGACTAGCGCATACAATGAGCAGTTCTTC. Translation: CASSLGGPGTSAYNEQFF. This chain uses TRBV5-1 with TRBJ2-1, with 10 bases that match TRBD2. With 0 bases clipped from V and 4 bases from J, the junction kept 10 bases outside the gene matches. CDR3 length: 18 residues. The germline V gene has CDR1 SGHRS and CDR2 YFSETQ.

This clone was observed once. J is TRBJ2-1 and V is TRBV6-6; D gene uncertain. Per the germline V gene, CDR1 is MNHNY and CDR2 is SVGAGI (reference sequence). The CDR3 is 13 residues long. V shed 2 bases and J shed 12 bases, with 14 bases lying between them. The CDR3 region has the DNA TGTGCCAGCAGTTACCCCCCGGGTAATAGGCAGTTCTTC. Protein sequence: CASSYPPGNRQFF.

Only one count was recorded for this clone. CDR3 region: CASSLLSGGDNSPLHF. CDR3 nucleotides: TGTGCCAGCAGTTTATTATCGGGGGGAGATAATTCACCCCTCCACTTT. The V call is TRBV28, the J call TRBJ1-6, with D maybe TRBD1 (5 bases). Germline CDR1 reads MDHEN; CDR2 reads SYDVKM. The CDR3 loop spans 16 amino acids. Trimming removed 1 base at V and 5 bases at J, with 12 bases between.

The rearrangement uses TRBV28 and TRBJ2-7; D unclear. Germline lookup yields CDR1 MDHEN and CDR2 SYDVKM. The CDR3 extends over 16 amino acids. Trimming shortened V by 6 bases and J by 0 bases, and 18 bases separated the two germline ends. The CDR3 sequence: CASSSSLGPSSYEQYF. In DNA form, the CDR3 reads TGTGCCAGCAGCTCGTCGTTGGGCCCTTCCTCCTACGAGCAGTACTTC.

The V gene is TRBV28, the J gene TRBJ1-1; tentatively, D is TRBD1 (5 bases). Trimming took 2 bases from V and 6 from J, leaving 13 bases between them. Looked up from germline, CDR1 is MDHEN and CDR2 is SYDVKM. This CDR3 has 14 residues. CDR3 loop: CASSLLRTRAEAFF. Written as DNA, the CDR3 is TGTGCCAGCAGTTTACTTAGGACAAGAGCTGAAGCTTTCTTT. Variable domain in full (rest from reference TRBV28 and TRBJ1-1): DVKVTQSSRYLVKRTGEKVFLECVQDMDHENMFWYRQDPGLGLRLIYFSYDVKMKEKGDIPEGYSVSREKKERFSLILESASTNQTSMYLCASSLLRTRAEAFFGQGTRLTVV.

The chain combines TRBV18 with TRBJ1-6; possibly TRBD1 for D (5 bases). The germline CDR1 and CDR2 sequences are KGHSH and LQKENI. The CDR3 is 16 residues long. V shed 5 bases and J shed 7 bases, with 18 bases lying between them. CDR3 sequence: CASSSAPGTGNSPLHF. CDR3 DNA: TGTGCCAGCTCATCAGCCCCCGGGACGGGAAATTCACCCCTCCACTTT. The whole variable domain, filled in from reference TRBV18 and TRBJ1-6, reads NAGVMQNPRHLVRRRGQEARLRCSPMKGHSHVYWYRQLPEEGLKFMVYLQKENIIDESGMPKERFSAEFPKEGPSILRIQQVVRGDSAAYFCASSSAPGTGNSPLHFGNGTRLTVT.

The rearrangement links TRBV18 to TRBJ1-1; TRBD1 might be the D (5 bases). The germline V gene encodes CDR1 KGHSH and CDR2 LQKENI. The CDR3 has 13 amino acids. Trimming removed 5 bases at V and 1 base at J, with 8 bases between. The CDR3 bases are TGTGCCAGCTCATATACAGGGAACACTGAAGCTTTCTTT. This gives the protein CASSYTGNTEAFF.